This T cell receptor (beta chain) stems from a study of Graves' ophthalmopathy and Graves' hyperthyroidism (dated 2018 in TCRdb). The study in broad terms: Peripheral blood samples were taken at the time of initial diagnosis, before any treatment was given. To tell Graves' ophthalmopathy apart from Graves' hyperthyroidism, and to predict which patients would progress to ophthalmopathy, the study relied on TCR beta repertoire signatures. After sampling, hyperthyroidism patients received methimazole starting at 30 mg daily, and ophthalmopathy patients received high-dose intravenous methylprednisolone. For independent validation, a separate cohort was made up of approximately 19 hyperthyroidism patients plus 17 patients who later progressed from hyperthyroidism to ophthalmopathy. T-cell repertoires of thyroid tissue and blood were compared in several hyperthyroidism patients. In total, 120 to 150 blood samples were TCR-sequenced: approximately 42 ophthalmopathy, roughly 80 hyperthyroidism and roughly 17 hyperthyroidism-to-ophthalmopathy patients. To explore V-J signatures distinguishing ophthalmopathy from hyperthyroidism, a discovery set of more than 95 patients (roughly 45 ophthalmopathy, roughly 55 stable hyperthyroidism) was enrolled. The approximately 100 discovery patients were randomly split 7:3 into training and test sets.

This clonotype was recorded at least ten times. Its specific antigen is unknown. No base-level quality is on record; no much larger clone is a single base apart. Per the germline V gene, MNHNS is the CDR1 and SASEGT is the CDR2. There are 16 amino acids in the CDR3, from cysteine to phenylalanine inclusive. Kept here is only the CDR3 DNA, which spans 48 bases and is read in frame from base 1. V trim: 1 base; J trim: 5 bases; unmatched bases: 10. TCR beta CDR3 regions were amplified from RNA transcripts for repertoire sequencing. The first round of RT-PCR was done with HTBI primers and the Qiagen OneStep RT-PCR kit, and was followed by a second round of multiplex PCR, then size selection and purification. Libraries were sequenced on an Illumina HiSeq2000 using paired-end 100 bp reads. Turning to the authors' computational methods: SOAPnuke was used to process the reads, removing any read that contained adapters or uncalled bases, had a mean Phred below 15, or lacked an exact match to the constant primer or identifier. COPE v1.2.5 was used to merge the high-quality paired reads. Each unique nucleotide sequence was defined as a clonotype, and clonotypes were aligned to IMGT TRB V, D and J references with MiTCR v1.1. The analysis was limited to V-J combinations with a frequency above 0.0001, which together covered roughly 99% of the repertoires. For each V-J combination, a TCR clonal expansion and chaos score was defined as F50 clonal expansion divided by the chaos observed in the TCRdist matrix. Welch's t-statistics and random forest were used to reduce the features to 10 to 15 V-J combinations, which were then used as input to a naive Bayes classifier. The similarity between thyroid and blood repertoires was quantified using the Morisita-Horn index. Through fastp at Q25 and MiXCR, TCRdb rebuilt clones from the public reads, retaining in-frame beta chains. Every entry covers one CDR3 protein and lists the most common genes and DNA from its rows. TCRdb, rather than the study authors, made the V and J calls. Recorded for this sample are over 450,000 distinct CDR3 sequences; roughly 14% of them occurred a single time. Approximately 9.8% of the sample comes from the top ten.

The paper as a whole reports these results and caveats: In cross-validation, the 13-signature model distinguished ophthalmopathy from stable hyperthyroidism with almost 90% sensitivity and 81% to 83% specificity, and in the test set the corresponding values were about 80% and 75%. In validation, the model predicted ophthalmopathy progression with about 64% sensitivity and less than 80% specificity; some 13 predicted patients were CT-confirmed with GO in a median of approximately 6.5 months. No statistical method was used to set the sample size in advance, and the investigators knew which group each participant was assigned to. Most of the expanded thyroid clonotypes with a frequency above 0.001 were also detected in blood, and it was suggested that the thyroid immune response may be reflected by blood repertoires.

Ophthalmopathy patients had moderately to severely active disease, Clinical Activity Score of at least 3, NOSPECS grade of at least 4, and disease duration under 3 months. Patients were excluded if they had other autoimmune diseases, uncontrolled infections, pregnancy or lactation. Clinical symptoms, serum thyroxine, TRAb, thyroid ultrasound and orbital computed tomography were used for diagnosis. Using Ficoll-Paque density gradient centrifugation, PBMCs were isolated from 9.5 to 10 ml of fresh peripheral blood. Total RNA was extracted using Trizol reagent, and RNA quality was checked on an Agilent 2100 Bioanalyzer.

The receptor's source is a woman aged 25 to 39 with Graves' ophthalmopathy. Donor details come from another sample of the same person, matched by shared clones. The sequence is built from TRBV6-1 and TRBJ1-1, with 7 junctional bases fitting TRBD1. Sequenced material: blood. The CDR3 reads CASSEDDRAPNTEAFF. The sequence in DNA is TGTGCCAGCAGTGAAGACGACAGGGCTCCCAATACTGAAGCTTTCTTT.